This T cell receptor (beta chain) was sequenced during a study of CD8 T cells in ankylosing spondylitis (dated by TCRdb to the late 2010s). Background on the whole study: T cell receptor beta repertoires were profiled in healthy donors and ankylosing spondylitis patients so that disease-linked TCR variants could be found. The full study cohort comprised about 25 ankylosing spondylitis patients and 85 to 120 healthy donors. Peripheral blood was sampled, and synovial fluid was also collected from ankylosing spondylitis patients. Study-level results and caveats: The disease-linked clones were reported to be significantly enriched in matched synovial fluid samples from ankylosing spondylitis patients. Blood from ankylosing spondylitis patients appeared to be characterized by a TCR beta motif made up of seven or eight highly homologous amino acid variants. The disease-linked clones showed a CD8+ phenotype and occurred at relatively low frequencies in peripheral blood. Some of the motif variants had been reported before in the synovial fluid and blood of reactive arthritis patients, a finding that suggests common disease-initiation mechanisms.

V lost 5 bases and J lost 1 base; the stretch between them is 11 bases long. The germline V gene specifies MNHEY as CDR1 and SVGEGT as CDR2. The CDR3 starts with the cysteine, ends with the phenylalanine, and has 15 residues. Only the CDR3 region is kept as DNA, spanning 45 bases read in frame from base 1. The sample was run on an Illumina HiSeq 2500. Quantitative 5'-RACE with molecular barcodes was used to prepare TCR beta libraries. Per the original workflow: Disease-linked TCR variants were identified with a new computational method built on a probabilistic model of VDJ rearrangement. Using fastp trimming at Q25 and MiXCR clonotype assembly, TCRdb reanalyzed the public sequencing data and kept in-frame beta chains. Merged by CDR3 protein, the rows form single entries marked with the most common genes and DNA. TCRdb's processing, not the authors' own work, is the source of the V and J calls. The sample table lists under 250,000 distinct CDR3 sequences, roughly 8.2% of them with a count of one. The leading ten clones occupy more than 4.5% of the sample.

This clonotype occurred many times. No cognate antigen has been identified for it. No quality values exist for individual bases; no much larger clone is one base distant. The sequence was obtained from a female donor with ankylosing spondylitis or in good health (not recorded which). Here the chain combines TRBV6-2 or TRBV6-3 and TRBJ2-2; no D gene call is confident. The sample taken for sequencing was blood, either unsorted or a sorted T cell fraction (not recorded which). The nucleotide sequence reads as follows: TGTGCCAGCAGTCCCGCCGATTGGAACACCGGGGAGCTGTTTTTT. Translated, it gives CASSPADWNTGELFF.